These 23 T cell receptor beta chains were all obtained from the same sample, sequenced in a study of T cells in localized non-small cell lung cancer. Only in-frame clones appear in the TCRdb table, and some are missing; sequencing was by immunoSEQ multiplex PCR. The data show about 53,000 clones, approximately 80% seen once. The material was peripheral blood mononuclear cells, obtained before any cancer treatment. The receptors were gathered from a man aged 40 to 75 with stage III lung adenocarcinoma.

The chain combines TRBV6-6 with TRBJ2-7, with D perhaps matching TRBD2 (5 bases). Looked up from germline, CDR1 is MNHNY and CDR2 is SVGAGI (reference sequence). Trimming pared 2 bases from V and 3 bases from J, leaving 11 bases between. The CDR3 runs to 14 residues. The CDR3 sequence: CASSYRGQDYEQYF. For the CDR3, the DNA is TGTGCCAGCAGTTACAGAGGGCAGGACTACGAGCAGTACTTC.

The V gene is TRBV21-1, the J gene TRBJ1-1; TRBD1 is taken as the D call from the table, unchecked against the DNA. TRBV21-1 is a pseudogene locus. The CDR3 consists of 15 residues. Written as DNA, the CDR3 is TGTGCCAGCAGCGCCTACAGGGGGAGGAACACTGAAGCTTTCTTT. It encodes CASSAYRGRNTEAFF.

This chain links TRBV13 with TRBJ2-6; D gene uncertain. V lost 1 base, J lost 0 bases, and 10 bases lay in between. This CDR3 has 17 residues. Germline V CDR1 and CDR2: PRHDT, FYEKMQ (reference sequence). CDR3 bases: TGTGCCAGCAGCTTAGAGGGTCCGACCTCTGGGGCCAACGTCCTGACTTTC. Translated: CASSLEGPTSGANVLTF.

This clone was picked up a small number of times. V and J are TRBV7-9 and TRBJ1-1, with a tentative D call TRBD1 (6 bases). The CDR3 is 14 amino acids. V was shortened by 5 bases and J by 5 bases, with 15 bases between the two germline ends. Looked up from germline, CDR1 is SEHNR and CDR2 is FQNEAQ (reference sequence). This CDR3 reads CASSTLQGTTEAFF. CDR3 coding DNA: TGTGCCAGCAGCACATTACAGGGTACGACTGAAGCTTTCTTT.

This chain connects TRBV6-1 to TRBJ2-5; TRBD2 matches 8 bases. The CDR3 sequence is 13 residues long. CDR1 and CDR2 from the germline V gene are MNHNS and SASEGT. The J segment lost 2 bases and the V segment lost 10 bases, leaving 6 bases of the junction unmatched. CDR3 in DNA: TGTGCCACCGGGGGACTAGTGCAAGAGACCCAGTACTTC. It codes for CATGGLVQETQYF.

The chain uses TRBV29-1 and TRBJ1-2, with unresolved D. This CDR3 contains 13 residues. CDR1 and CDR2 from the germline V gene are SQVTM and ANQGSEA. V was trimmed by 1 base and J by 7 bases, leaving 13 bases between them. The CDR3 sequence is CSVEGSSGRGYTF. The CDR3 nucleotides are TGCAGCGTTGAAGGGTCTAGCGGACGTGGCTACACCTTC.

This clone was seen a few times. DNA of the CDR3: TGTGCCAGCAAAGGGGAGGGGTATCAGCCCCAGCATTTT. It encodes CASKGEGYQPQHF. The V call is TRBV2, the J call TRBJ1-5, with a weak D call TRBD1 (5 bases). Trimming shortened V by 7 bases and J by 5 bases, and 12 bases separated the two germline ends. Germline V gene sequence: CDR1 SNHLY, CDR2 FYNNEI. The CDR3 sequence is 13 residues long.

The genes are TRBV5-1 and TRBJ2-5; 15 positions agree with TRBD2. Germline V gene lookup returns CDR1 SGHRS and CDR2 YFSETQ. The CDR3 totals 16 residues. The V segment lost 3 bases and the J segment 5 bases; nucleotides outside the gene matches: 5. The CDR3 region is CASSSGTSGGPETQYF. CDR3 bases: TGCGCCAGCAGCTCGGGGACTAGCGGGGGGCCGGAGACCCAGTACTTC.

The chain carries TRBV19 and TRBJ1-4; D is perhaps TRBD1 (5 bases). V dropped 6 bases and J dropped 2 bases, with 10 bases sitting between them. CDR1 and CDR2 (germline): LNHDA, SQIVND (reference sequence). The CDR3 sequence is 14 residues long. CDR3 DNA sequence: TGTGCCAGTAGAGCGACAGCTACTAATGAAAAACTGTTTTTT. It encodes CASRATATNEKLFF.

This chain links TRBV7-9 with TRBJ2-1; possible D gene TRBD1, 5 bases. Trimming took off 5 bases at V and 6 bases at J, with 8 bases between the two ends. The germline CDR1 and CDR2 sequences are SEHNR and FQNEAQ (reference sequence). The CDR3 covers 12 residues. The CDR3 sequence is CASSGRANEQFF. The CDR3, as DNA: TGTGCCAGCAGCGGCAGGGCCAATGAGCAGTTCTTC. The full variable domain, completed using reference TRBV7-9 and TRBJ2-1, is DTGVSQNPRHKITKRGQNVTFRCDPISEHNRLYWYRQTLGQGPEFLTYFQNEAQLEKSRLLSDRFSAERPKGSFSTLEIQRTEQGDSAMYLCASSGRANEQFFGPGTRLTVL.

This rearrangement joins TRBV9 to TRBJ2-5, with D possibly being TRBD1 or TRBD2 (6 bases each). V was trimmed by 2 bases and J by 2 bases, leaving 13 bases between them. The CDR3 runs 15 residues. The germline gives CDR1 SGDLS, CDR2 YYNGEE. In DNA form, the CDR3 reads TGTGCCAGCAGCGTTGGGGGGCGGGATCAAGAGACCCAGTACTTC. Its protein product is CASSVGGRDQETQYF.

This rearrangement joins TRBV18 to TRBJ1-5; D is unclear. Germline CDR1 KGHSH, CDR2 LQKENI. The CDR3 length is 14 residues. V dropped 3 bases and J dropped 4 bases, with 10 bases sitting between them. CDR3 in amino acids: CASSPDSGNQPQHF. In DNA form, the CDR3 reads TGTGCCAGCTCACCGGACTCGGGGAATCAGCCCCAGCATTTT.

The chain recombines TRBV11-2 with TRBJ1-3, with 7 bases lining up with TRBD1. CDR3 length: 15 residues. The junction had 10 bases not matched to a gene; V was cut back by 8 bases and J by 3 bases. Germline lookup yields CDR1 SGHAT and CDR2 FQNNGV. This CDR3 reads CASCRQGDYGNTIYF. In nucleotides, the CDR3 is TGTGCCAGCTGCCGCCAGGGGGATTATGGAAACACCATATATTTT.

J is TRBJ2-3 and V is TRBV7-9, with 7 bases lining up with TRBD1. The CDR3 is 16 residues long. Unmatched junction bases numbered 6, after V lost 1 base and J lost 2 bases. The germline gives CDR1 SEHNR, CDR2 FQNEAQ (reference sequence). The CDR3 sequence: CASSLGLTGPTDTQYF. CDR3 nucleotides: TGTGCCAGCAGCTTAGGACTGACAGGGCCCACAGATACGCAGTATTTT. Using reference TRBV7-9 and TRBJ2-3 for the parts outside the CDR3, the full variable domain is DTGVSQNPRHKITKRGQNVTFRCDPISEHNRLYWYRQTLGQGPEFLTYFQNEAQLEKSRLLSDRFSAERPKGSFSTLEIQRTEQGDSAMYLCASSLGLTGPTDTQYFGPGTRLTVL.

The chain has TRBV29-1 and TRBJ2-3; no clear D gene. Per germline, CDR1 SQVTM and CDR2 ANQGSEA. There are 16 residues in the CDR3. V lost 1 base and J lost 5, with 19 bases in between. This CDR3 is CSVEALGQLLVDTQYF. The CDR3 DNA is TGCAGCGTTGAAGCTCTAGGCCAGCTTCTTGTAGATACGCAGTATTTT.

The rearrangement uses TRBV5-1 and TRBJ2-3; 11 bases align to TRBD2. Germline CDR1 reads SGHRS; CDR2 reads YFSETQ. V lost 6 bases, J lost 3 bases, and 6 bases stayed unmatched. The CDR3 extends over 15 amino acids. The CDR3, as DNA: TGCGCCAGCAATTCTCGGACTAGCGGGACAGATACGCAGTATTTT. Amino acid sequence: CASNSRTSGTDTQYF.

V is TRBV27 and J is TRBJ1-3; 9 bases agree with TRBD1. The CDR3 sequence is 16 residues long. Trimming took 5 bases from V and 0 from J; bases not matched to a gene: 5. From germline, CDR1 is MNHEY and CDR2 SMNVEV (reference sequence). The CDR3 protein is CASSAQQGASGNTIYF. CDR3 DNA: TGTGCCAGCAGTGCCCAACAGGGGGCCTCTGGAAACACCATATATTTT.

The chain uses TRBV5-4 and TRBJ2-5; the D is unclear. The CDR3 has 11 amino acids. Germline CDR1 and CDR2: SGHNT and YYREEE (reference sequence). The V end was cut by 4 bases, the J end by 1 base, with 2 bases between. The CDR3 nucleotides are TGTGCCAGCAGCAGCCAAGAGACCCAGTACTTC. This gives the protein CASSSQETQYF.

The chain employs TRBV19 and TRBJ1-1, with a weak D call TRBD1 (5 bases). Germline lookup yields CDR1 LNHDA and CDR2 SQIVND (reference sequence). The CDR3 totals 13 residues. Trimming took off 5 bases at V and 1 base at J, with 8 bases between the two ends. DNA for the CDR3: TGTGCCAGTAGTGTGACAGAGAACACTGAAGCTTTCTTT. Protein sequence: CASSVTENTEAFF.

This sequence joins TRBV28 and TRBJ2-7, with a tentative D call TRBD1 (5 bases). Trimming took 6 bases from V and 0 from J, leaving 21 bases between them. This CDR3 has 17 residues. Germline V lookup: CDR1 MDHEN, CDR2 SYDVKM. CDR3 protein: CASSITSTGFSSYEQYF. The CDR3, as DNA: TGTGCCAGCAGCATTACCTCCACAGGCTTCTCCTCCTACGAGCAGTACTTC. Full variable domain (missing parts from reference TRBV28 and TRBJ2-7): DVKVTQSSRYLVKRTGEKVFLECVQDMDHENMFWYRQDPGLGLRLIYFSYDVKMKEKGDIPEGYSVSREKKERFSLILESASTNQTSMYLCASSITSTGFSSYEQYFGPGTRLTVT.

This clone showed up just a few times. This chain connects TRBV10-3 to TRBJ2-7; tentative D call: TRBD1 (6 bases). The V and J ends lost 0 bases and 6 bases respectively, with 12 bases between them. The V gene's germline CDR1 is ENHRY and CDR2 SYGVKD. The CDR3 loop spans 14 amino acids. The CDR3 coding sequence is TGTGCCATCAGTGAGTCGATTGGCAGGGGCGAGCAGTACTTC. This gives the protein CAISESIGRGEQYF.

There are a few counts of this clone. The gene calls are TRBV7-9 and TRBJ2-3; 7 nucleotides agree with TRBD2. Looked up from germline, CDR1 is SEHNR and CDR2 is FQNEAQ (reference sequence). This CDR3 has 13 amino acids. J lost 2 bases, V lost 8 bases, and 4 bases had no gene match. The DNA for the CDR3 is TGTGCCAGCCTGCGGGACTACACAGATACGCAGTATTTT. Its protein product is CASLRDYTDTQYF.

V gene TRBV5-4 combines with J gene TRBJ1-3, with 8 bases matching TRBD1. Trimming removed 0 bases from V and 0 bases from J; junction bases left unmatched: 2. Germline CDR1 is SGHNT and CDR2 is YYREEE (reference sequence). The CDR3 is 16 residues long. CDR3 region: CASSLEQGASGNTIYF. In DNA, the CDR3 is TGTGCCAGCAGCTTGGAGCAGGGGGCCTCTGGAAACACCATATATTTT.